A few counts support the clone carrying this T cell receptor (beta chain). Its antigen remains unidentified. The data belong to a study of blood T cells in healthy people across ages. Overall study findings and caveats: Higher diversity and more naive CD4+ cells were features of long-lived donors, compared to aged donors.

Then a second PCR, running about 6 to 12 cycles, was carried out with a sample-barcoded 5' primer and a J-beta primer mix. Via MiXCR, TCRdb re-called the 5' RACE reads, giving one row per CDR3 protein. The sample holds about a million distinct CDR3 sequences, under 40% seen once. The V gene's germline CDR1 is MNHEY and CDR2 SMNVEV (reference sequence). V lost 4 bases and J 3 bases, leaving 16 bases between the germline ends. CDR3 length equals 15 residues. The specimen was blood. The TCR comes from a young man in good health. The V gene is TRBV27, the J gene TRBJ2-7; the D is unclear. This chain's CDR3 is CASSSRLRVNYEQYF. The CDR3 DNA sequence: TGTGCCAGCAGTTCCCGTCTACGGGTAAACTACGAGCAGTACTTC.